Listed below are T cell receptor beta chains from one sample, sequenced in a study of blood T cells in healthy people across ages. TCRdb reprocessed the 5' RACE reads via MiXCR and lists one record per CDR3 protein. The repertoire consists of approximately 1,700,000 distinct CDR3 sequences, with 39% occurring once and the leading ten covering 23%. Sequencing used blood. Receptor source: a human donor in good health. Both conserved end residues are part of each CDR3. The D gene is left open where the match is weak. Some rows mark clone size as missing; the rest say once, few, many or name a class of expanded clone.

-,TRBJ2-2,TRBV4-1,TRBD2,TGCGCCAGCAGCCAAGATCCGGCTAGCGGCACCGGGGAGCTGTTTTTT,CASSQDPASGTGELFF
-,TRBJ2-7,TRBV7-8,-,TGTGCCAGCAGCTTAGGCCGGGGGCATAACTACGAGCAGTACTTC,CASSLGRGHNYEQYF
-,TRBJ1-4,TRBV20-1,-,TGCAGTGCCCGGGGTGGGGAAAAACTGTTTTTT,CSARGGEKLFF
few,TRBJ1-1,TRBV5-5,-,TGTGCCAGCAGCTCGGGACCGCGGAACACTGAAGCTTTCTTT,CASSSGPRNTEAFF
few,TRBJ2-7,TRBV7-2,TRBD2,TGTGCCAGCAGCGCCGGGACTAGCGGGGCCTACGAGCAGTACTTC,CASSAGTSGAYEQYF
-,TRBJ2-1,TRBV11-1,TRBD1,TGTGCCAGCAGCGTTTTGACAGGGGGCATGAAAAATGAGCAGTTCTTC,CASSVLTGGMKNEQFF
few,TRBJ2-7,TRBV29-1,-,TGCAGCGTTGGGCTCATGAGGACGGACTACGAGCAGTACTTC,CSVGLMRTDYEQYF
-,TRBJ2-5,TRBV5-6,TRBD2,TGTGCCAGCAGCTTGTACGGGCTAGCGGGGGGGGAAGAGACCCAGTACTTC,CASSLYGLAGGEETQYF
many,TRBJ2-1,TRBV10-3,-,TGTGCCAGCAGACCGGGACAAGAGTACAATGAGCAGTTCTTC,CASRPGQEYNEQFF
-,TRBJ2-3,TRBV29-1,-,TGCAGCGTTTTAACAGCCACAGATACGCAGTATTTT,CSVLTATDTQYF
-,TRBJ2-7,TRBV10-3,TRBD1,TGTGCCACCAAACACAGGGGGCTATACTACGAGCAGTACTTC,CATKHRGLYYEQYF
-,TRBJ2-4,TRBV11-2,-,TGTGCCAGCAGCTTACCGAGATACCAGGCAGATACGCAGTACTTC,CASSLPRYQADTQYF
-,TRBJ1-2,TRBV20-1,-,TGCAGTGCTAGAGATACAGGCTATGGCTACACCTTC,CSARDTGYGYTF
-,TRBJ2-7,TRBV7-2,-,TGTGCCAGCAGCCTGGGATGGGTGATTTCGACCCACTACGAGCAGTACTTC,CASSLGWVISTHYEQYF
few,TRBJ1-2,TRBV6-1,-,TGTGCCAGCAGGACCCCGTCAGGGTCGGCCTATGGCTACACCTTC,CASRTPSGSAYGYTF
-,TRBJ2-7,TRBV28,-,TGTGCCAGCAGTCTGGTTGCGGGGTTAATACAGGGGGGGAACGACGAGCAGTACTTC,CASSLVAGLIQGGNDEQYF
-,TRBJ2-5,TRBV7-9,-,TGTGCCGGCAGCCCGGTCTCTTTAGAGACCCAGTACTTC,CAGSPVSLETQYF
-,TRBJ2-1,TRBV6-4,-,TGTGCCAGCAGTGCCGGGATTTCACGGGGGAATGAGCAGTTCTTC,CASSAGISRGNEQFF
-,TRBJ2-6,TRBV6-2/TRBV6-3,-,TGTGCCAGCCAGAGGGGAGTCCAGGCGCCCTCTTTGGGGGCCAACGTCCTGACTTTC,CASQRGVQAPSLGANVLTF
-,TRBJ2-1,TRBV4-3,-,TGCGCAAGCAGCCAAGATGGCACTCCGGTTGGGGACAATGAGCAGTTCTTC,CASSQDGTPVGDNEQFF
-,TRBJ2-5,TRBV4-2,TRBD2,TGTGCCAGCAGCCAAGGGCCCGATGTAGCGGGGTGGGAGACCCAGTACTTC,CASSQGPDVAGWETQYF
-,TRBJ1-1,TRBV3-1,-,TGTGCCAGCAGCCGAAGGGGGTCTGAAGCTTTCTTT,CASSRRGSEAFF
few,TRBJ2-5,TRBV7-2,TRBD2,TGTGCCAGCAGCTTAGTTGGTAGCGGGGGGGAAGAGACCCAGTACTTC,CASSLVGSGGEETQYF
-,TRBJ2-7,TRBV20-1,-,TGCAGTGCCCCCACAGGGTTCGAGCAGTACTTC,CSAPTGFEQYF
-,TRBJ1-1,TRBV20-1,-,TGCAGTGCTAGAGATACGAGACGGGAGACTGAAGCTTTCTTT,CSARDTRRETEAFF
-,TRBJ2-3,TRBV7-2,TRBD2,TGTGCCAGCAGCAGGCAGAGCGGGGGGGCAACAGATACGCAGTATTTT,CASSRQSGGATDTQYF
few,TRBJ2-6,TRBV7-2,TRBD1,TGTGCCAGCAGAAAGGGGACAGGGGCCAATTCTGGGGCCAACGTCCTGACTTTC,CASRKGTGANSGANVLTF
once,TRBJ1-6,TRBV11-2,TRBD1,TGTGCCGGCAGCCCGAGACAGGGAACACCCCTCCACTTT,CAGSPRQGTPLHF
-,TRBJ1-2,TRBV24-1,-,TGTGCCACCAGTGATTTGAACAGCTATGGCTACACCTTC,CATSDLNSYGYTF
few,TRBJ2-3,TRBV6-1,TRBD1,TGTGCCAGCAGACCGACAGGGCATCCACGCGCATGGGGCACAGATACGCAGTATTTT,CASRPTGHPRAWGTDTQYF
few,TRBJ2-3,TRBV3-1,TRBD1,TGTGCCAGCAGCCACGGGACAGGGGCCGGCGATACGCAGTATTTT,CASSHGTGAGDTQYF
few,TRBJ2-3,TRBV4-1,-,TGCGCCAGCAGCAAAACAGGGATCGGCACAGATACGCAGTATTTT,CASSKTGIGTDTQYF
few,TRBJ2-3,TRBV15,TRBD2,TGTGCCACCAGCAGAGATCCGGGACTAGCGGGGGGGCCCACAGATACGCAGTATTTT,CATSRDPGLAGGPTDTQYF
-,TRBJ1-2,TRBV7-2,-,TGCGCCAACAGCGCCCTCATAGGGGGAGCCTATGGCTACACCTTC,CANSALIGGAYGYTF
-,TRBJ2-3,TRBV20-1,-,TGCAGTGCTAGTGGGTTTGTCGGGGGAGATACAGCGACGCAGTATTTT,CSASGFVGGDTATQYF
-,TRBJ2-4,TRBV11-3,-,TGTGCCAGCAGGACTACCGGGACTGGATACAATGAGCAGTACTTC,CASRTTGTGYNEQYF
-,TRBJ2-3,TRBV5-1,-,TGCGCCAGCAGCTTGGGGGCAGAGGATACGCAGTATTTT,CASSLGAEDTQYF
few,TRBJ2-2,TRBV10-3,TRBD1,TGTGCCATCGCTTCGCGTGGACAGGGGGCGTCCGGGGAGCTGTTTTTT,CAIASRGQGASGELFF
-,TRBJ1-4,TRBV5-5,-,TGTGCCAGCAGCTCCCTACCGGGGTGGGGTGAAAAACTGTTTTTT,CASSSLPGWGEKLFF
few,TRBJ2-1,TRBV5-8,-,TGTGCCAGCAGCTTGGGAGGGACGGCTGTCGATGAGCAGTTCTTC,CASSLGGTAVDEQFF
-,TRBJ2-7,TRBV9,-,TGTGCCAGCAGCCCCGATTGGAGATCCGAGCAGTACTTC,CASSPDWRSEQYF
-,TRBJ2-1,TRBV5-1,TRBD2,TGCGCCAGCAGTCTCACAACTAGCGGGGGGCACAATGAGCAGTTCTTC,CASSLTTSGGHNEQFF